What follows are 19 T cell receptor beta chains derived from one specimen sequenced in a study of spatial heterogeneity in lung cancer. These TCRs are of unknown antigen specificity. Using its own MiXCR run on the 5' RACE reads, TCRdb lists one record per CDR3 protein. The sample holds approximately 7,600 distinct CDR3 sequences; 13% to 15% are singletons and the top ten take 7% to 9%. Findings and caveats of the study: Tracking of tumor mutation counts was seen in expanded intratumoral alpha and beta TCR counts.

Time point: sample taken at primary tumor resection. Here the sequenced sample was lung tumor tissue, taken at surgery. The receptor set was obtained from a female donor with early-stage non-small cell lung cancer.

This clonotype occurred many times. Being off target in a library aimed at alpha chains, this beta chain has a size of little meaning. The CDR3 sequence is CSARGPNEQFF. CDR3 nucleotides: TGCAGTGCTAGGGGTCCCAATGAGCAGTTCTTC. The chain joins TRBV20-1 to TRBJ2-1; D not certain. This CDR3 spans 11 amino acids. V lost 3 bases and J 6 bases, leaving 6 bases between the germline ends. Germline V gives CDR1 DFQATT, CDR2 SNEGSKA (reference sequence).

This clonotype appeared many times. This beta chain was picked up by a library intended for alpha chains and is off target, so its count carries little meaning. The rearrangement uses TRBV20-1 and TRBJ2-4; TRBD2 agrees at 7 bases. The CDR3 sequence is 17 residues long. The J segment lost 0 bases and the V segment lost 5 bases, leaving 13 bases of the junction unmatched. The germline CDR1 and CDR2 sequences are DFQATT and SNEGSKA (reference sequence). The CDR3 DNA reads as TGCAGTGCTTCCGGGACGCGGGGGACCTTAGCCAAAAACATTCAGTACTTC. This encodes CSASGTRGTLAKNIQYF.

By sample fraction, this clonotype is medium-sized. For a library built for alpha chains, this beta chain is a stray read; little rests on its size. The chain recombines TRBV12-3 or TRBV12-4 with TRBJ2-5; D is ambiguous. Trimming took 6 bases from V and 5 from J, leaving 16 bases between them. CDR3 size: 14 residues. CDR3 nucleotide sequence: TGTGCCAGCAGCCCATTAGACTCCCTGGAGACCCAGTACTTC. Amino acid sequence: CASSPLDSLETQYF.

This clonotype occurred many times. Little can be read into the size of this beta chain, an off-target read in a library designed for alpha chains. This chain connects TRBV20-1 to TRBJ1-6; tentatively, D is TRBD1 (6 bases). CDR3 size: 17 residues. Germline CDR1 reads DFQATT; CDR2 reads SNEGSKA (reference sequence). Trimming took 3 bases from V and 2 from J, leaving 17 bases between them. The CDR3, as DNA: TGCAGTGCTAGGGGCGTTACAGGGTTCACCTATAATTCACCCCTCCACTTT. It codes for CSARGVTGFTYNSPLHF.

This clonotype was recorded at least ten times. This beta chain is a stray sequence in a library constructed for alpha chains; its clone size is not meaningful. The rearrangement joins TRBV27 to TRBJ2-2; D is unclear. This CDR3 is 13 amino acids long. From germline, CDR1 is MNHEY and CDR2 SMNVEV (reference sequence). Between the trimmed V and J ends, which lost 5 bases and 5 bases, there was a span of 9 bases. The CDR3 sequence: CASSIIDTGELFF. The DNA of the CDR3 is TGTGCCAGCAGTATCATCGATACCGGGGAGCTGTTTTTT.

This clonotype has a count of ten or more. For a library built for alpha chains, this beta chain is a stray read; little rests on its size. The chain combines TRBV18 with TRBJ2-5; 9 bases fit TRBD1. The ends lost 4 bases at V and 3 bases at J; junction bases unmatched: 3. The CDR3 runs to 14 residues. Germline loops: CDR1 KGHSH, CDR2 LQKENI. The chain's CDR3 is CASSLRTGEETQYF. CDR3 DNA: TGTGCCAGCTCACTCAGGACAGGGGAAGAGACCCAGTACTTC.

By share, this clonotype ranks as medium-sized (0.01 to 0.1%). This beta chain slipped into a library made for alpha chains as a stray read, so its size is not meaningful. The chain is built from TRBV6-6 and TRBJ1-2, with TRBD1 as a possible D gene (5 bases). V was trimmed by 2 bases and J by 4 bases, leaving 8 bases between them. There are 13 residues in the CDR3. CDR1 and CDR2 (germline): MNHNY, SVGAGI (reference sequence). For the CDR3, the DNA is TGTGCCAGCAGTTACGGGGGGGGCTATGGCTACACCTTC. Its protein is CASSYGGGYGYTF.

This clonotype was counted many times. This beta chain is off target for a library built for alpha chains, so its abundance means little. The rearrangement links TRBV13 to TRBJ1-2; D uncertain. This CDR3 has 15 residues. V dropped 1 base and J dropped 5 bases, with 14 bases sitting between them. Germline V lookup: CDR1 PRHDT, CDR2 FYEKMQ (reference sequence). This CDR3 is CASSLAVRPFYGYTF. CDR3 DNA: TGTGCCAGCAGCTTAGCAGTTCGTCCTTTTTATGGCTACACCTTC.

This clonotype is medium-sized in the sample. Little can be read into the size of this beta chain, an off-target read in a library designed for alpha chains. This chain links TRBV30 with TRBJ1-5, with TRBD1 matching over 8 bases. CDR1 and CDR2 (germline): GTSNPN, SVGIG (reference sequence). The CDR3 spans 15 residues. Losses at the gene ends were 1 base for V and 0 bases for J; bases not matched to a gene: 2. CDR3 in DNA: TGTGCCTGGAGTGGGACAGGGTATAGCAATCAGCCCCAGCATTTT. This encodes CAWSGTGYSNQPQHF.

This clonotype is judged medium-sized (0.01 to 0.1%). This beta chain is off target for a library built for alpha chains, so its abundance means little. The DNA of the CDR3 is TGTGCCAGCAGCTTATCAGTCTCCTACAATGAGCAGTTCTTC. Protein: CASSLSVSYNEQFF. V usage is TRBV7-6 and J usage is TRBJ2-1; D is unclear. From germline, CDR1 is SGHVS and CDR2 FNYEAQ. CDR3 size: 14 residues. The germline V and J ends were trimmed by 2 bases and 0 bases, with 5 bases remaining between them.

This clonotype came up many times. This could be a read error, since a much larger clone is one nucleotide away. A library made for alpha chains picked up this beta chain off target, so its size means little. The chain carries TRBV12-3 or TRBV12-4 and TRBJ1-2; TRBD1 matches 8 bases. The CDR3 consists of 13 residues. Here the CDR3 reads CASSLGTGDGCTF. As DNA, the CDR3 is TGTGCCAGCAGCCTGGGGACAGGCGATGGCTGCACCTTC.

Sample share makes this clonotype medium-sized. Since the library was made to target alpha chains, this beta chain is a stray read and its abundance is not meaningful. The chain joins TRBV2 to TRBJ2-1, with D perhaps matching TRBD1 or TRBD2 (6 bases each). V was clipped by 2 bases and J by 2 bases, with 13 bases between them. CDR1 SNHLY and CDR2 FYNNEI come from the germline V gene. This CDR3 has 16 amino acids. In nucleotides, the CDR3 is TGTGCCAGCAGTGAATGGGGGGCCAGGACCTACAATGAGCAGTTCTTC. This translates into CASSEWGARTYNEQFF.

This clonotype was detected ten times or more. Because the library targeted alpha chains, this beta chain is an off-target read whose size means little. The V gene is TRBV2, the J gene TRBJ1-6; a weak D match, TRBD1 (6 bases). The V gene's germline CDR1 is SNHLY and CDR2 FYNNEI. V was trimmed by 6 bases and J by 11 bases, leaving 17 bases between them. This CDR3 region has 14 residues. The CDR3 protein is CASRVGGAVPPLHF. The CDR3 nucleotides are TGTGCCAGCAGGGTGGGGGGGGCAGTCCCACCCCTCCACTTT.

In this sample, this clonotype turned up many times. Since it is a stray read in a library aimed at alpha chains, this beta chain has a size that is not meaningful. V usage is TRBV4-1 and J usage is TRBJ1-1; perhaps TRBD1 as D (5 bases). The CDR3 has 13 amino acids. Germline-derived CDR1 and CDR2 are MGHRA and YSYEKL. Trimming pared 6 bases from V and 8 bases from J, leaving 16 bases between. CDR3 protein: CASSGPGKGEAFF. The DNA for the CDR3 is TGCGCCAGCAGTGGGCCCGGGAAGGGGGAAGCTTTCTTT.

This clonotype came up many times. Being off target in a library aimed at alpha chains, this beta chain has a size of little meaning. This chain uses TRBV20-1 with TRBJ2-5; 9 nucleotides align to TRBD2. This CDR3 has 13 amino acids. The junction had 6 bases not matched to a gene; V was cut back by 6 bases and J by 4 bases. Per the germline V gene, CDR1 is DFQATT and CDR2 is SNEGSKA (reference sequence). The CDR3 is CSATGTSRETQYF. CDR3 bases: TGCAGTGCAACCGGGACTAGCCGAGAGACCCAGTACTTC.

This clonotype was counted many times. In a library made to pick up alpha chains, this beta chain is a stray read with a size that means little. J is TRBJ2-6 and V is TRBV13; D is ambiguous. The CDR3 totals 14 residues. The V gene lost 6 bases and the J gene lost 0 bases, with 6 bases spanning the gap. Germline V gene sequence: CDR1 PRHDT, CDR2 FYEKMQ (reference sequence). The DNA for the CDR3 is TGTGCCAGCAGACCCGCCTCTGGGGCCAACGTCCTGACTTTC. Its translation: CASRPASGANVLTF.

This clonotype has ten or more counts. Within a library made for alpha chains, this beta chain is off target, and its count is uninformative. The rearrangement joins TRBV27 to TRBJ1-6, with 7 bases lining up with TRBD1. The CDR3 length is 14 residues. Germline V gene sequence: CDR1 MNHEY, CDR2 SMNVEV (reference sequence). After removal of 6 bases from V and 6 bases from J, the junction contained 5 bases not matched to a gene. The CDR3 DNA sequence: TGTGCCAGCAGAGTGGGGACAGTTAATTCACCCCTCCACTTT. It yields the protein CASRVGTVNSPLHF.

This clonotype was seen a handful of times. The library was prepared for alpha chains; this beta chain is a stray read, so its frequency means little. The chain links TRBV14 to TRBJ2-1, with D uncertain. V was shortened by 1 base and J by 4 bases, with 5 bases between the two germline ends. Germline V gene sequence: CDR1 SGHDN, CDR2 FVKESK. This CDR3 contains 13 residues. The CDR3 coding sequence is TGTGCCAGCAGCCAAGTCCGATACAATGAGCAGTTCTTC. Its protein product is CASSQVRYNEQFF.

Points on this clonotype: A library prepared for alpha chains yielded this beta chain as an off-target read; its size is of little meaning. The gene calls are TRBV12-3 or TRBV12-4 and TRBJ2-1, with 9 positions matching TRBD2. V shed 7 bases, J shed 6 bases, and the junction held 10 bases outside the gene matches. CDR3 size: 15 residues. The CDR3 DNA reads as TGTGCCAGCATGACCACTTGGACTAGCGTCAATGAGCAGTTCTTC. Its translation: CASMTTWTSVNEQFF.